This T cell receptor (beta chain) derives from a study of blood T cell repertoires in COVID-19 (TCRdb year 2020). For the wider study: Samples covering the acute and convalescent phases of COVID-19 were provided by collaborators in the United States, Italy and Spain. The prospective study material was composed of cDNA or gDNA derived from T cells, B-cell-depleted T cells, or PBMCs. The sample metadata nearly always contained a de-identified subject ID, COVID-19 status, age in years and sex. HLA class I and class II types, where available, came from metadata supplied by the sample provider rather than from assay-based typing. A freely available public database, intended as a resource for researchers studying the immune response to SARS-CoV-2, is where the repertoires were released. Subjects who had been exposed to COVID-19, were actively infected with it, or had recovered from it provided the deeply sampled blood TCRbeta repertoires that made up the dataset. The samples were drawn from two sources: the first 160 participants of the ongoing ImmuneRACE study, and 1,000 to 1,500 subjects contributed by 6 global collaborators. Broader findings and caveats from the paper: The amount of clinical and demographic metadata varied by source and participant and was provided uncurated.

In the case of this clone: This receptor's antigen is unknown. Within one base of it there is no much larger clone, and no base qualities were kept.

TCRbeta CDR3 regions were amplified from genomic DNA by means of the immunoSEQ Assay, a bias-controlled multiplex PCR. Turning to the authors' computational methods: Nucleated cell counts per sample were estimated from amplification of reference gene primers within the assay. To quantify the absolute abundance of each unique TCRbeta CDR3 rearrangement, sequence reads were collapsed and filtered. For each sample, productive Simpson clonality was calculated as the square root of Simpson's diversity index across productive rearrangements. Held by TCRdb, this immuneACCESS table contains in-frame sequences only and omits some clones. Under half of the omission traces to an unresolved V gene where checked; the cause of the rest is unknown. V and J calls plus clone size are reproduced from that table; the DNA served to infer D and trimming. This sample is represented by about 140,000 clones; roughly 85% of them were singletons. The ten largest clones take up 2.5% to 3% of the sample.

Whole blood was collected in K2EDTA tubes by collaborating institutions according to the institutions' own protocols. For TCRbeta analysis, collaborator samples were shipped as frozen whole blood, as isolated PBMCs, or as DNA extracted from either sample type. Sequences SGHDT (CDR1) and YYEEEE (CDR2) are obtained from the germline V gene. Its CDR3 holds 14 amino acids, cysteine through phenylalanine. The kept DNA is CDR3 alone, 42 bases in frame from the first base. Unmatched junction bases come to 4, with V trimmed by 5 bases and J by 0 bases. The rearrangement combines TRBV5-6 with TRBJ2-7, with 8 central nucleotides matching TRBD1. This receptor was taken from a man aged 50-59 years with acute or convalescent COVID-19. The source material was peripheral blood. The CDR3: CASSSGTGSYEQYF. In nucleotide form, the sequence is TGTGCCAGCAGTTCCGGGACAGGCTCCTACGAGCAGTACTTC.